This entry lists 6 T cell receptor beta chains sequenced from one sample in a study of cytomegalovirus exposure and HLA in healthy donors. Here immunoSEQ multiplex PCR was the method, and the copy in TCRdb shows in-frame clones only, minus some. The sample has 150,000 to 200,000 clones; roughly 80% are singletons. The sequenced sample consisted of PBMCs. The receptors shown here come from a man aged 30 to 39 in good health and CMV-seropositive.

J is TRBJ2-5 and V is TRBV5-1; 11 bases map to TRBD1. With V trimmed by 3 bases and J by 6 bases, 7 bases remained unmatched. In germline, CDR1 is SGHRS, CDR2 YFSETQ. The CDR3 runs 15 residues. The CDR3 reads CASSSGDRGIQTQYF. The CDR3 bases are TGCGCCAGCAGCTCAGGGGACAGGGGGATACAGACCCAGTACTTC. Together with reference TRBV5-1 and TRBJ2-5, the CDR3 gives the full variable domain: KAGVTQTPRYLIKTRGQQVTLSCSPISGHRSVSWYQQTPGQGLQFLFEYFSETQRNKGNFPGRFSGRQFSNSRSEMNVSTLELGDSALYLCASSSGDRGIQTQYFGPGTRLLVL.

CDR3 sequence (DNA): TGTGCCAGCAGCCTTAGCGGGAGTCAACCTTCCTACGAGCAGTACTTC. It is translated as CASSLSGSQPSYEQYF. The chain carries TRBV11-2 and TRBJ2-7; 9 bases match TRBD2. Losses at the gene ends were 5 bases for V and 1 base for J; bases not matched to a gene: 9. The CDR3 has 16 residues. The germline V gene has CDR1 SGHAT and CDR2 FQNNGV.

This chain connects TRBV27 to TRBJ2-1; tentatively, D is TRBD2 (6 bases). This CDR3 has 16 amino acids. The V end was cut by 2 bases, the J end by 1 base, with 12 bases between. The germline V gene encodes CDR1 MNHEY and CDR2 SMNVEV (reference sequence). In DNA, the CDR3 is TGTGCCAGCAGTTTAATCGGGGGACCTTCCTACAATGAGCAGTTCTTC. This codes for CASSLIGGPSYNEQFF.

The CDR3 region has the DNA TGTGCCAGCAGCTCGGTTAGCTTGAATTTCTACAATGAGCAGTTCTTC. Translated, it gives CASSSVSLNFYNEQFF. The gene calls are TRBV28 and TRBJ2-1, with no clear D. V was pared by 6 bases and J by 3 bases, with 18 bases between. The CDR3 totals 16 residues. Germline CDR1 reads MDHEN; CDR2 reads SYDVKM.

Of note for this clone: The junction differs from germline at one of its ends, possibly a read error. This chain uses TRBV6-1 with TRBJ2-3; 7 nucleotides match TRBD1. Per germline, CDR1 MNHNS and CDR2 SASEGT. CDR3 length: 15 amino acids. CDR3 coding DNA: TGTGCCAGCCGTGAGAGGGGGCTTAGCACAGATACGCAGTATTTT. Amino acid sequence: CASRERGLSTDTQYF.

This clone has only a few counts. V and J are TRBV18 and TRBJ2-2; a weak D match, TRBD2 (6 bases). The V gene lost 3 bases and the J gene lost 7 bases, with 12 bases spanning the gap. The length of the CDR3 is 14 residues. Germline V lookup: CDR1 KGHSH, CDR2 LQKENI. CDR3 bases: TGTGCCAGCTCACCGGGCGGGGCCGGCGGGGAGCTGTTTTTT. This codes for CASSPGGAGGELFF.